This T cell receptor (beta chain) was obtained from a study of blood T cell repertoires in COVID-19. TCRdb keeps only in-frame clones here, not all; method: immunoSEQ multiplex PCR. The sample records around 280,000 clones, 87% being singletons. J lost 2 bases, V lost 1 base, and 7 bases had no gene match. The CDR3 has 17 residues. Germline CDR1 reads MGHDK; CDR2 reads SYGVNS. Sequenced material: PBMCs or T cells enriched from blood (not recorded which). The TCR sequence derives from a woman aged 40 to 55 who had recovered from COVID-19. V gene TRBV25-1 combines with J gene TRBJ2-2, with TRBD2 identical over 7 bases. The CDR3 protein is CASSEFLGGRNTGELFF. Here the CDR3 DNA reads TGTGCCAGCAGTGAATTTTTGGGCGGGAGAAACACCGGGGAGCTGTTTTTT.